The present T cell receptor beta chain was sequenced within a study of cytomegalovirus exposure and HLA in healthy donors. Donors likely had unrecorded immune exposures despite being nominally healthy when sampled. The PCR was carried out with 60 Vbeta primers and 13 Jbeta primers. The data were produced by immunoSEQ multiplex PCR, yet TCRdb's version contains in-frame clones alone and is incomplete. The sample yields about 140,000 clones, 77% seen once. From germline, CDR1 is SNHLY and CDR2 FYNNEI. The length of the CDR3 is 14 residues. The germline V and J ends were trimmed by 10 bases and 1 base, with 16 bases remaining between them.

The sequenced sample was PBMCs. The chain uses TRBV2 and TRBJ1-1; no firm D call. The sequence was obtained from a female donor in good health and CMV-seronegative. Written as DNA, the CDR3 is TGTGCCATTAACACCGGTGGAGCGAACACTGAAGCTTTCTTT. Translation gives CAINTGGANTEAFF. The full variable domain, with the rest looked up from reference TRBV2 and TRBJ1-1, is EPEVTQTPSHQVTQMGQEVILRCVPISNHLYFYWYRQILGQKVEFLVSFYNNEISEKSEIFDDQFSVERPDGSNFTLKIRSTKLEDSAMYFCAINTGGANTEAFFGQGTRLTVV.